This T cell receptor beta chain was retrieved from a study of control samples from healthy donors and cancer patients. CDR1 SEHNR and CDR2 FQNEAQ come from the germline V gene (reference sequence). Trimming shortened V by 5 bases and J by 0 bases, and 11 bases separated the two germline ends. The CDR3 runs 14 residues. Repertoires were generated with immunoSEQ multiplex PCR, while TCRdb's copy carries only in-frame clones and drops some. The sample records 100,000 or so clones, approximately 89% being singletons. The genes are TRBV7-9 and TRBJ2-7; no reliable D call. The sample comprised blood. The TCR originated in a woman under 40 in good health. CDR3: CASSDLGSSYEQYF. Written as DNA, the CDR3 is TGTGCCAGCAGCGACCTCGGCAGCTCCTACGAGCAGTACTTC. Based on the CDR3 plus reference TRBV7-9 and TRBJ2-7, the full variable domain is DTGVSQNPRHKITKRGQNVTFRCDPISEHNRLYWYRQTLGQGPEFLTYFQNEAQLEKSRLLSDRFSAERPKGSFSTLEIQRTEQGDSAMYLCASSDLGSSYEQYFGPGTRLTVT.